This T cell receptor (beta chain) was observed in a study of blood T cell repertoires in COVID-19. On the study more broadly: T cells, B-cell-depleted T cells, or PBMCs provided the cDNA or gDNA that served as material.

TCRdb keeps only in-frame clones here, not all; method: immunoSEQ multiplex PCR. The sample has around 260,000 clones; around 87% are singletons. The CDR3 has 15 amino acids. The trim removed 4 bases at V and 4 bases at J, leaving 7 bases unmatched. Germline V gene lookup returns CDR1 SGDLS and CDR2 YYNGEE. The rearrangement joins TRBV9 to TRBJ2-2, with 7 bases matching TRBD1. Sequencing used peripheral blood. The TCR comes from a woman aged 40 to 50 who had recovered from COVID-19. The CDR3 coding sequence is TGTGCCAGCAGCCCGAGGACAGGTTTCACCGGGGAGCTGTTTTTT. This codes for CASSPRTGFTGELFF.